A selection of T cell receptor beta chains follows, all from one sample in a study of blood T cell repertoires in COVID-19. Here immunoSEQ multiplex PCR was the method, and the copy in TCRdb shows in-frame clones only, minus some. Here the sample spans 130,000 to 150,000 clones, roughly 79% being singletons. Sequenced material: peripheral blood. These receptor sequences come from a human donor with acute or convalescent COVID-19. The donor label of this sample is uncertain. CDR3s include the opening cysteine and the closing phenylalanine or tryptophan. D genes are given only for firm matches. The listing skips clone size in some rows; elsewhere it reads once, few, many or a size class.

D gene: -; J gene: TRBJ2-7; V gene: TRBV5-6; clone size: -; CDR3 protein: CASSLGSATYEQYF; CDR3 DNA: TGTGCCAGCAGCTTGGGGAGTGCAACCTACGAGCAGTACTTC
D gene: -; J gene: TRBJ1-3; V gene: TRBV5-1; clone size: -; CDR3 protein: CASSLDGSSGNTIYF; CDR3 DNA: TGCGCCAGCAGCCTAGACGGCTCCTCTGGAAACACCATATATTTT
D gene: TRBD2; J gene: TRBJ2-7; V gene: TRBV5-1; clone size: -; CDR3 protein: CASSLRGGSSYEQYF; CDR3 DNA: TGCGCCAGCAGCTTGCGGGGAGGGTCTTCCTACGAGCAGTACTTC
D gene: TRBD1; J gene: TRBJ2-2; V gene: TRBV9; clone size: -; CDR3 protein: CASSAPGTGATGELFF; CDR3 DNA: TGTGCCAGCAGCGCACCCGGGACAGGGGCAACCGGGGAGCTGTTTTTT
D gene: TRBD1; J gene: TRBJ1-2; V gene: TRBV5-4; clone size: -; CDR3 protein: CASSEQGLLGGYTF; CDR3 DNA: TGTGCCAGCAGTGAACAGGGGCTCCTCGGGGGCTACACCTTC
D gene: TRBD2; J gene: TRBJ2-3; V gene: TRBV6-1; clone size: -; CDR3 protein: CASSVLAGGAMDTQYF; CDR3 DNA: TGTGCCAGCAGTGTACTAGCGGGGGGGGCCATGGATACGCAGTATTTT
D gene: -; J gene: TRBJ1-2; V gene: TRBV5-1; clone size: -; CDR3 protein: CASSIGQLYGYTF; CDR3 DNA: TGCGCCAGCAGCATAGGACAGCTCTATGGCTACACCTTC
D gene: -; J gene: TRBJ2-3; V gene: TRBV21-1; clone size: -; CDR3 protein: CASTPFGLGVGGDTQYF; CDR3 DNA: TGTGCCAGCACCCCTTTCGGACTAGGGGTTGGCGGAGATACGCAGTATTTT
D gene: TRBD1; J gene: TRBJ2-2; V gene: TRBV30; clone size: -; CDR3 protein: CAWTDRVNTGELFF; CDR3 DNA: TGTGCCTGGACGGACAGGGTTAACACCGGGGAGCTGTTTTTT
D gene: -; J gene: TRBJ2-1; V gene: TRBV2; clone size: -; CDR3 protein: CASRGSSYNEQFF; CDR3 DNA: TGTGCCAGCAGAGGGAGCTCCTACAATGAGCAGTTCTTC
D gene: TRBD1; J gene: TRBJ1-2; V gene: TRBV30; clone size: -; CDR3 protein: CAGGTVNFYGYTF; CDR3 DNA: TGTGCCGGGGGGACAGTAAATTTCTATGGCTACACCTTC
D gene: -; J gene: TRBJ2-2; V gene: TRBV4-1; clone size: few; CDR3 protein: CASSQRAMAAELFF; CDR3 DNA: TGCGCCAGCAGCCAACGCGCGATGGCGGCGGAGCTGTTTTTT
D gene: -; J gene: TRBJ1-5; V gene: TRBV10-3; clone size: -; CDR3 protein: CAISADTNNQPQHF; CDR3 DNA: TGTGCCATCAGTGCGGACACCAATAATCAGCCCCAGCATTTT
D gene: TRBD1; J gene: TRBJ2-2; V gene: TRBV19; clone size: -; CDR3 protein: CASSDRDRETGELFF; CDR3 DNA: TGTGCCAGTAGTGACCGGGACAGGGAGACCGGGGAGCTGTTTTTT
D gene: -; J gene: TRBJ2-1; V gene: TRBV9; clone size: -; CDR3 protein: CASSSSSYNEQFF; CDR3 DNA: TGTGCCAGCAGCTCCTCCTCCTACAATGAGCAGTTCTTC
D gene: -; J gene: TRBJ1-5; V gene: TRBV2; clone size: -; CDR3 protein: CASSYGGGGRGPQHF; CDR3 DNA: TGTGCCAGCAGCTATGGGGGCGGGGGCAGGGGGCCCCAGCATTTT
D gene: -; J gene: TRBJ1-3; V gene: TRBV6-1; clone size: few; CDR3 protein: CASSEIGGSGNTIYF; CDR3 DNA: TGTGCCAGCAGTGAAATAGGGGGCTCTGGAAACACCATATATTTT
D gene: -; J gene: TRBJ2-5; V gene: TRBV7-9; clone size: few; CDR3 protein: CASSLLGGGTETQYF; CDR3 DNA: TGTGCCAGCAGCTTACTGGGGGGGGGCACGGAGACCCAGTACTTC
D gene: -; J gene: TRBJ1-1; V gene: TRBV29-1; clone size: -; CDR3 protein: CSVGGQSRGTEAFF; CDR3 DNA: TGCAGCGTTGGGGGACAAAGTAGAGGCACTGAAGCTTTCTTT
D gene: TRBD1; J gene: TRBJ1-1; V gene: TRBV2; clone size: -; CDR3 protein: CASRTTGDTEAFF; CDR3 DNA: TGTGCCAGCAGAACAACAGGGGACACTGAAGCTTTCTTT
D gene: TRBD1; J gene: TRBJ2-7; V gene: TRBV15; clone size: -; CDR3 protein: CATSRDRGYEQYF; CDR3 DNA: TGTGCCACCAGCCGGGACAGGGGGTATGAGCAGTACTTC
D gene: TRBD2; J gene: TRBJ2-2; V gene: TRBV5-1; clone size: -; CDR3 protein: CASSLLAGATGELFF; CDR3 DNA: TGCGCCAGCAGCTTGTTAGCGGGGGCCACCGGGGAGCTGTTTTTT
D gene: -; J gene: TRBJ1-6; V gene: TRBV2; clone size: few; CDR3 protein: CASSGLPQGGSPLHF; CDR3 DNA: TGTGCCAGCAGTGGCCTCCCGCAGGGAGGATCACCCCTCCACTTT
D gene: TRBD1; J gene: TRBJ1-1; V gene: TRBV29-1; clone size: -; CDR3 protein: CSVGKLVGQGSEAFF; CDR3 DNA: TGCAGCGTGGGGAAGCTAGTGGGACAGGGTAGTGAAGCTTTCTTT
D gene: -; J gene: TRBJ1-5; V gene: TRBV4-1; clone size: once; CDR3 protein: CASSQIEGLSNQPQHF; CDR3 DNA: TGCGCCAGCAGCCAAATAGAGGGATTAAGCAATCAGCCCCAGCATTTT
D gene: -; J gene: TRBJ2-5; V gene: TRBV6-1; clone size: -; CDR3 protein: CASSEGSLARETQYF; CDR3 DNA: TGTGCCAGCAGTGAAGGAAGCCTAGCTCGTGAGACCCAGTACTTC
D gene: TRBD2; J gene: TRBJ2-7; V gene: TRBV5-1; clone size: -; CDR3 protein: CASSGTSSLYEQYF; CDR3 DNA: TGCGCCAGCAGCGGGACTAGCTCCCTCTACGAGCAGTACTTC
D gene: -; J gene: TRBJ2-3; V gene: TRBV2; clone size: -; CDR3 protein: CASTRDFRWTQYF; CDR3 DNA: TGTGCCAGCACTAGGGACTTTCGGTGGACGCAGTATTTT
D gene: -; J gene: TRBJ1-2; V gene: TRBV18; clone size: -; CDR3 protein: CASSPRAGVEPYGYTF; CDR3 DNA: TGTGCCAGCTCACCACGGGCAGGGGTCGAACCCTATGGCTACACCTTC
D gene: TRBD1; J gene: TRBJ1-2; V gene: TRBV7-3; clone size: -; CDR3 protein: CASSLNVGTDYGYTF; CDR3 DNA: TGTGCCAGCAGCTTAAATGTCGGGACAGACTATGGCTACACCTTC
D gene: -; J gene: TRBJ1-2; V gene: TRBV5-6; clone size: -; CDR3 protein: CASILDPRDDGYTF; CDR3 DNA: TGTGCCAGCATCCTGGACCCTCGGGATGACGGCTACACCTTC
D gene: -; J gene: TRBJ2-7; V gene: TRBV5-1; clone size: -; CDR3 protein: CASSLGQGEQYF; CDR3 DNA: TGCGCCAGCAGCTTGGGCCAGGGCGAGCAGTACTTC
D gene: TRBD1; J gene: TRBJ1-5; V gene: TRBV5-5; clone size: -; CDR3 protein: CASGRGTGVNQPQHF; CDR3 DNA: TGTGCCAGCGGGAGGGGGACAGGGGTCAATCAGCCCCAGCATTTT
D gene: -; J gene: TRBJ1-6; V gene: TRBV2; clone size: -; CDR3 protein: CASSELGSGDSPLHF; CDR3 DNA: TGTGCCAGCAGTGAACTGGGCTCCGGGGATTCACCCCTCCACTTT
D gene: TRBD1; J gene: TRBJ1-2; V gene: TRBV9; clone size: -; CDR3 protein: CASSVGDRVNYGYTF; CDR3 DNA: TGTGCCAGCAGCGTGGGGGACAGGGTTAACTATGGCTACACCTTC
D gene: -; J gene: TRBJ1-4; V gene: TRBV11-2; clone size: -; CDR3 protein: CASSLEEREKLFF; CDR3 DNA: TGTGCCAGCAGCTTAGAAGAGAGGGAAAAACTGTTTTTT
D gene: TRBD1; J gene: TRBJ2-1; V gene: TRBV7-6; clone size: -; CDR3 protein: CASSTDRGNEQFF; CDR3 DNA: TGTGCCAGCAGCACCGACAGGGGAAATGAGCAGTTCTTC
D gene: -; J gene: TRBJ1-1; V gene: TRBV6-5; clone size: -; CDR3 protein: CASSYSTVMNTEAFF; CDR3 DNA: TGTGCCAGCAGTTACTCGACAGTGATGAACACTGAAGCTTTCTTT
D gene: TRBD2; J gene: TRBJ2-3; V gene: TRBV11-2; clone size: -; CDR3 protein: CASSSFPLAGGTDTQYF; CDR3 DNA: TGTGCCAGCAGCTCCTTCCCACTAGCGGGCGGCACAGATACGCAGTATTTT
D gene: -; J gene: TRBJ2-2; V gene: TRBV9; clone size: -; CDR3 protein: CASSPPGREHTGELFF; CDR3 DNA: TGTGCCAGCAGCCCCCCTGGAAGGGAGCACACCGGGGAGCTGTTTTTT
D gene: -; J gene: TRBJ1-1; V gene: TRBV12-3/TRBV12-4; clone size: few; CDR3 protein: CASTLTRGAFF; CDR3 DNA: TGTGCCAGCACTCTTACCCGGGGGGCTTTCTTT
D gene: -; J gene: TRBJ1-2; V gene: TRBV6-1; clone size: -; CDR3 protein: CASSERGGYTF; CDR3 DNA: TGTGCCAGCAGTGAAAGAGGAGGCTACACCTTC
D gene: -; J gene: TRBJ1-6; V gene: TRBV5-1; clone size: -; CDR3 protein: CASSLDPRADSPLHF; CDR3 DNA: TGCGCCAGCAGCTTGGATCCCAGGGCCGATTCACCCCTCCACTTT
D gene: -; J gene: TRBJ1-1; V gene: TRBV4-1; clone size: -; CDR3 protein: CASSREGSGGTEAFF; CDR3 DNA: TGCGCCAGCAGCCGGGAGGGGTCGGGCGGCACTGAAGCTTTCTTT
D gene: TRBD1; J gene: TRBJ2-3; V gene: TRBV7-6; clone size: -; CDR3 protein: CASSFGQGAGDTQYF; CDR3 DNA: TGTGCCAGCAGCTTTGGGCAGGGGGCAGGAGATACGCAGTATTTT
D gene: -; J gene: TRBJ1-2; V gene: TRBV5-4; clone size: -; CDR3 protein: CASSLAPRVGNYGYTF; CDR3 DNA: TGTGCCAGCAGCTTGGCCCCCAGGGTCGGAAACTATGGCTACACCTTC
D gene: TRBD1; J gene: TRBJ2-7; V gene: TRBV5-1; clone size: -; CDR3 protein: CASSLVGQALGEEQYF; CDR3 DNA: TGCGCCAGCAGCTTGGTTGGACAGGCTTTGGGGGAAGAGCAGTACTTC
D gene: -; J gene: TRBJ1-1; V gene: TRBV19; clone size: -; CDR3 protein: CASSNSGGITEAFF; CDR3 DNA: TGTGCCAGTAGTAATAGCGGAGGAATCACTGAAGCTTTCTTT
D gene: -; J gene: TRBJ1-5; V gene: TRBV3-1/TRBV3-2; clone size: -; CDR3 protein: CASSYSNQPQHF; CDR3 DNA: TGTGCCAGCAGTTATAGCAATCAGCCCCAGCATTTT
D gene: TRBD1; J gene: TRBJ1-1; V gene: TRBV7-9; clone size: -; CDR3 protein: CASSSPGGGNTEAFF; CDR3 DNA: TGTGCCAGCAGCTCCCCAGGGGGTGGGAACACTGAAGCTTTCTTT
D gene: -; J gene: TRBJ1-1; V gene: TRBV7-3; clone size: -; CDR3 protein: CASSFGPDTEAFF; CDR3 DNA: TGTGCCAGCAGCTTCGGTCCGGACACTGAAGCTTTCTTT
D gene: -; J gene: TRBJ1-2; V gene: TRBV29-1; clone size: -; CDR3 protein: CSVVSGYGYTF; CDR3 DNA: TGCAGCGTTGTAAGCGGCTATGGCTACACCTTC
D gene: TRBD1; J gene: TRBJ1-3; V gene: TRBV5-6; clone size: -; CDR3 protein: CASSPTGAGNTIYF; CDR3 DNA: TGTGCCAGCAGCCCAACAGGGGCTGGAAACACCATATATTTT
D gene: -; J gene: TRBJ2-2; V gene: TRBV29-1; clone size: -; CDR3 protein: CSVEWTEDGELFF; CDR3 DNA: TGCAGCGTTGAATGGACAGAAGACGGGGAGCTGTTTTTT